This T cell receptor (beta chain) was captured in a study of blood T cell repertoires in COVID-19. The V gene's germline CDR1 is GTSNPN and CDR2 SVGIG (reference sequence). The J segment lost 2 bases and the V segment lost 1 base, leaving 9 bases of the junction unmatched. The CDR3 contains 18 residues. Measured with immunoSEQ multiplex PCR; TCRdb has only the in-frame clones, and not every one. The table shows approximately 140,000 clones, with roughly 89% occurring only once. Sequences were obtained from peripheral blood. The receptor was isolated from a woman aged 40 to 55 with acute or convalescent COVID-19. This chain uses TRBV30 with TRBJ2-1; 12 bases line up with TRBD2. The CDR3 DNA is TGTGCCTGGAGTGGGACTAGCGGGAAGGAGTGGGCCTACAATGAGCAGTTCTTC. Translated, it gives CAWSGTSGKEWAYNEQFF. Drawing the rest from reference TRBV30 and TRBJ2-1, the complete variable domain is SQTIHQWPATLVQPVGSPLSLECTVEGTSNPNLYWYRQAAGRGLQLLFYSVGIGQISSEVPQNLSASRPQDRQFILSSKKLLLSDSGFYLCAWSGTSGKEWAYNEQFFGPGTRLTVL.